The sequence of this T cell receptor (beta chain) was determined in a study of T-cell reconstitution after alpha-beta-depleted transplantation in children. As to this clonotype: Its antigen is not identified.

Researchers prepared the TCRbeta library using unique molecular identifiers, the study reports. TCRdb re-derived calls from the PCR reads in MiXCR, one entry per CDR3 protein. The sample includes about 210,000 distinct CDR3 sequences, approximately 17% of them seen just once. General observations from the study: The origin of alpha-beta T cells about two months after transplant was reportedly several hundred expanded graft clones. At one year after transplant, newly produced T cells mostly accounted for T-cell counts and diversity.

Germline V CDR1 and CDR2: LGHNA, YSLEER. With 4 bases removed from V and 7 bases from J, the gap between germline ends came to 10 bases. The CDR3 length is 13 residues. The material was PBMCs, mostly from graft donor cells, obtained 360 days after TCRalphabeta/CD19-depleted stem cell transplant. The receptor comes from a male patient aged 2 to 9 who had a stem cell transplant for acute lymphoblastic leukemia, so the T cells may come from the graft donor. The chain carries TRBV4-3 and TRBJ2-2; D is unresolved. The CDR3 is CASSPPRRGELFF. The CDR3 region has the DNA TGCGCCAGCAGCCCACCACGACGCGGGGAGCTGTTTTTT.